Listed below are T cell receptor beta chains from one sample, sequenced in a study of T cells in Graves' hyperthyroidism and ophthalmopathy. MiXCR, applied by TCRdb to the multiplex PCR reads, yields one record per CDR3 protein. This sample has 350,000 to 450,000 distinct CDR3 sequences, with 11% to 15% found just once. Sequencing was carried out using blood. The receptor source for this set is a man aged 50 to 60 with Graves' ophthalmopathy. Each CDR3 is given with its conserved first and last residue. The D gene is left open where the match is weak. The listing skips clone size in some rows; elsewhere it reads once, few, many or a size class.

d_call	v_call	clone_size	j_call	cdr3_aa	cdr3_nt
TRBD2	TRBV12-5	few	TRBJ2-1	CASGLEISRDYYSSYNEQFF	TGTGCTAGTGGTTTGGAAATATCAAGGGACTACTATAGCTCCTACAATGAGCAGTTCTTC
-	TRBV7-9	-	TRBJ2-2	CASSFRGGDTGELFF	TGTGCCAGCAGCTTCCGTGGGGGCGACACCGGGGAGCTGTTTTTT
-	TRBV18	many	TRBJ1-5	CASSLLRWPQHF	TGTGCCAGCTCACTCTTAAGATGGCCCCAGCATTTT
-	TRBV7-2	many	TRBJ2-1	CASSLSRLRNNEQFF	TGTGCCAGCAGCCTCTCTCGACTCCGAAACAATGAGCAGTTCTTC
-	TRBV12-3/TRBV12-4	many	TRBJ2-5	CASSTWSEGGKTQYF	TGTGCCAGCAGTACCTGGTCGGAGGGCGGGAAGACCCAGTACTTC
TRBD2	TRBV6-1	many	TRBJ2-7	CASSYISGRSYEQYF	TGTGCCAGCAGTTACATCAGCGGGAGGTCCTACGAGCAGTACTTC
TRBD2	TRBV25-1	-	TRBJ2-1	CASRRASGYNEQFF	TGTGCCAGCAGACGGGCTAGCGGCTACAATGAGCAGTTCTTC
-	TRBV5-1	-	TRBJ2-3	CASSPYQTRGDTQYF	TGCGCCAGCAGCCCCTACCAGACTAGAGGAGATACGCAGTATTTT
-	TRBV24-1	many	TRBJ2-1	CATSGTSGSYNEQFF	TGTGCCACCAGTGGAACCAGCGGGTCCTACAATGAGCAGTTCTTC
-	TRBV3-1	many	TRBJ2-5	CASSQQGPETQYF	TGTGCCAGCAGCCAGCAGGGGCCAGAGACCCAGTACTTC
TRBD1	TRBV18	many	TRBJ2-7	CASSPSGQVYEQYF	TGTGCCAGCTCACCATCCGGACAGGTTTACGAGCAGTACTTC